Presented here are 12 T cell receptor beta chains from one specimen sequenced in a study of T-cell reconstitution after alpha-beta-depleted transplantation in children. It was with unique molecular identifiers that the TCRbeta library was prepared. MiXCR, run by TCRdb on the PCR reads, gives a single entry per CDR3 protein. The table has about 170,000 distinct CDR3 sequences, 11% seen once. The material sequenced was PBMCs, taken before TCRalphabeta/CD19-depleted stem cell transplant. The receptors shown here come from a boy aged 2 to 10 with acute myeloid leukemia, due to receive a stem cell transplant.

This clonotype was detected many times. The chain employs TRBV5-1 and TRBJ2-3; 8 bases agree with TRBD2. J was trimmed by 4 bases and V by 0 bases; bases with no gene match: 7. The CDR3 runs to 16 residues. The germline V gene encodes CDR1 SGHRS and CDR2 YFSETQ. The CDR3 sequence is CASSLAGTSFADTQYF. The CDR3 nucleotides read TGCGCCAGCAGCTTGGCCGGGACTAGTTTTGCAGATACGCAGTATTTT.

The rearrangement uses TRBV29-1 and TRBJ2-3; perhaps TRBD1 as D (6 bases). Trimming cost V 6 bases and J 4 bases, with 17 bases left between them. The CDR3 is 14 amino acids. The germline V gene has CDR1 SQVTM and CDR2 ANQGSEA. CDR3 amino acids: CSVSGTPNSDTQYF. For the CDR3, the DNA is TGCAGCGTATCCGGGACACCTAATTCAGATACGCAGTATTTT.

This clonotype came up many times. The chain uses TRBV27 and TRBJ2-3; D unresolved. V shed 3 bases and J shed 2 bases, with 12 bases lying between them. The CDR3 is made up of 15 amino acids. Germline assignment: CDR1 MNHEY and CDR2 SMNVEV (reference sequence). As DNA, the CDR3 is TGTGCCAGCAGTTTTTCCGCTCTATTCACAGATACGCAGTATTTT. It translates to CASSFSALFTDTQYF.

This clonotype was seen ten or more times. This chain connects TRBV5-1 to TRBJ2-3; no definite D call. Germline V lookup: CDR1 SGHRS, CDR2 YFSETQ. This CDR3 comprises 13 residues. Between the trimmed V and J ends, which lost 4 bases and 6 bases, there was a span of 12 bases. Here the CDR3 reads CASSVESLDTQYF. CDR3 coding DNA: TGCGCCAGCAGCGTAGAGAGTTTGGATACGCAGTATTTT. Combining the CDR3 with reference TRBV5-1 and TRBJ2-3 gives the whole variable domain KAGVTQTPRYLIKTRGQQVTLSCSPISGHRSVSWYQQTPGQGLQFLFEYFSETQRNKGNFPGRFSGRQFSNSRSEMNVSTLELGDSALYLCASSVESLDTQYFGPGTRLTVL.

The CDR3 loop is CATTTSADTQYF. CDR3 sequence (DNA): TGTGCCACAACCACCTCAGCCGATACGCAGTATTTT. The rearrangement uses TRBV28 and TRBJ2-3, with D hard to call. Trimming left V 10 bases short and J 6 bases short, with 14 bases between. Germline V gene data show CDR1 as MDHEN and CDR2 as SYDVKM. The CDR3 is made up of 12 amino acids.

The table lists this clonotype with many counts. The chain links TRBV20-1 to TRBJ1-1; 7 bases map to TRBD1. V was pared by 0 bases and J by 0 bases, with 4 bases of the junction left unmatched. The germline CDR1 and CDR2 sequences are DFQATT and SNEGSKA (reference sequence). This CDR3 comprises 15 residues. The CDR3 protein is CSARDRQGMNTEAFF. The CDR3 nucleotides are TGCAGTGCTAGAGATCGACAGGGTATGAACACTGAAGCTTTCTTT.

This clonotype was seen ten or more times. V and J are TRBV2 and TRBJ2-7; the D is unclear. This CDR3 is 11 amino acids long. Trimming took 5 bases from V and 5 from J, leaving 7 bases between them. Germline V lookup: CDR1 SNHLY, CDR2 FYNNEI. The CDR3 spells CASSYMNEQYF. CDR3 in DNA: TGTGCCAGCAGTTACATGAACGAGCAGTACTTC.

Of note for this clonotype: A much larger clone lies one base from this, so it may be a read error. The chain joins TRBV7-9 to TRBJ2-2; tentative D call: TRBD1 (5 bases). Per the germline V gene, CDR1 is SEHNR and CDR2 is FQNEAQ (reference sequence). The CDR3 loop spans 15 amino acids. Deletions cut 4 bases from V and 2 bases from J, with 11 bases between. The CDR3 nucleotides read TGTGCCAGCAGCTCTGGACACGGCAACACCGGGGAGCTGTTTTTT. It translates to CASSSGHGNTGELFF.

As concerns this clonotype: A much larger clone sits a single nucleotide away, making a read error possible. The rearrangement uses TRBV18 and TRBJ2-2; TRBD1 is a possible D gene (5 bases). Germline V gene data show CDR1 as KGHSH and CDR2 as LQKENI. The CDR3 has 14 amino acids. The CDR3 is CASSWQTDTEELFF. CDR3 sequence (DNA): TGTGCCAGCTCATGGCAGACGGACACCGAGGAGCTGTTTTTT.

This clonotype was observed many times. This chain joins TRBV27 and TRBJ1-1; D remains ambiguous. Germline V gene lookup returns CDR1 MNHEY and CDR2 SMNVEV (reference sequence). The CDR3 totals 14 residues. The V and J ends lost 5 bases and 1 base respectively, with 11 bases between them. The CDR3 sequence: CASSGSGWNTEAFF. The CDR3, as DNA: TGTGCCAGCAGTGGGTCGGGGTGGAACACTGAAGCTTTCTTT.

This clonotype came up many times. The CDR3 DNA reads as TGTGCCAGCAGCAACCGACAGGGGGCTAGCACAGATACGCAGTATTTT. Amino acid sequence: CASSNRQGASTDTQYF. This chain connects TRBV6-1 to TRBJ2-3, with TRBD1 matching 10 bases. The CDR3 runs 16 residues. Germline loops: CDR1 MNHNS, CDR2 SASEGT. The V segment lost 6 bases and the J segment 0 bases; nucleotides outside the gene matches: 6.

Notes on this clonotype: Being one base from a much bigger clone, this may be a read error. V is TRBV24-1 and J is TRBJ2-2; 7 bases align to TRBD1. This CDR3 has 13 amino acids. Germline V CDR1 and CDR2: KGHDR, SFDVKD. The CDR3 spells CATGTANTGEPFF. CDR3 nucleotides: TGTGCCACCGGGACAGCGAACACCGGGGAGCCGTTTTTT.